This T cell receptor (beta chain) was captured by sequencing in a study of glioma-infiltrating T cells. Study as a whole: WHO grade II oligodendrogliomas or astrocytomas, plus non-recurrent WHO grade IV glioblastomas, were sampled. Presurgical dexamethasone in glioma patients lasted six or fewer days.

Amplification of TCR alpha and beta CDR3 regions from RNA used iRepertoire nested multiplex PCR. TCRdb re-called the multiplex PCR reads with MiXCR, one entry per CDR3 protein. Of around 390,000 distinct CDR3 sequences listed, 41% were seen once; the top ten hold about 12%. CDR1 and CDR2 from the germline V gene are LGHNA and YNFKEQ. Trimming cost V 5 bases and J 4 bases; bases outside gene matches: 8. The CDR3 is 15 amino acids. Study-level results: Very few CDR3 sequences were shared between tissue and blood.

With regard to this clonotype: The antigen is not known.

The sample consisted of glioma tissue, nonneoplastic brain tissue, or PBMCs (not recorded which). The receptor comes from a human donor with low-grade glioma or glioblastoma, undergoing nonglioma brain surgery, or in good health (not recorded which). The chain carries TRBV4-2 and TRBJ1-1; the match to TRBD1 covers 9 bases. Here the CDR3 DNA reads TGTGCCAGCAGCTTTCAGGGACAGGGTGGCACTGAAGCTTTCTTT. Protein product: CASSFQGQGGTEAFF.